This T cell receptor beta chain was captured in a study of blood T cell repertoires in COVID-19 (TCRdb year 2020). For context, the study as a whole: Samples covering the acute and convalescent phases of COVID-19 were provided by collaborators in the United States, Italy and Spain. Where available, HLA class I and class II types were taken from metadata supplied by the sample provider and were not determined by assay-based typing. The repertoires were released in a freely available public database intended as a resource for research on the immune response to SARS-CoV-2. Sample metadata almost always included a de-identified subject ID, COVID-19 status, age in years and sex. The prospective study material was composed of cDNA or gDNA derived from T cells, B-cell-depleted T cells, or PBMCs. The dataset comprised deeply sampled blood TCRbeta repertoires from subjects exposed to, actively infected with, or recovered from COVID-19. Samples came from the ongoing ImmuneRACE study (first 160 participants) plus 1,254 subjects from 6 global collaborators.

Collaborating institutions collected whole blood in K2EDTA tubes following their own protocols. For TCRbeta analysis, collaborators shipped samples in one of three forms: frozen whole blood, isolated PBMCs, or DNA extracted from either of those sample types. What the work shows at the level of the full study, not this receptor alone: The quantity of clinical and demographic metadata differed by source and by participant and was supplied without curation.

The CDR3 spans 15 residues, from the cysteine through the phenylalanine. Only the CDR3 region is kept as DNA, spanning 45 bases read in frame from base 1. Via the germline V gene, CDR1 is SGHAT and CDR2 FQNNGV. The germline V end is reduced by 6 bases and the J end by 0 bases; junction bases left unmatched: 2. TCRbeta CDR3 regions were amplified from genomic DNA using the immunoSEQ Assay, a bias-controlled multiplex PCR. On the authors' methods: The number of nucleated cells in each sample was estimated from the amplification of reference gene primers within the assay. Sequence reads were collapsed and filtered to measure the absolute abundance of every unique TCRbeta CDR3 rearrangement. For each sample, productive Simpson clonality was calculated as the square root of Simpson's diversity index over productive rearrangements. Here the immuneACCESS table is served through TCRdb, limited to in-frame sequences with V and J called. Missing clones are a known gap in these copies; in checked studies unresolved V genes cover under half, and the rest lacks a known reason. That table is the source of V, J and clone size, and D and trimming were worked out from the DNA. The sample table shows about 180,000 clones, and 80% are seen once. The ten biggest clones cover 6.5% of the sample.

Note on this clone: This receptor's antigen is unknown. Base qualities were left out, and no much larger clone turns up one base away.

The chain was built from TRBV11-2 and TRBJ2-2; 9 middle bases align to TRBD2. This clonotype was sampled from a man aged 70 or older with active or convalescent COVID-19. Sequences were obtained from peripheral blood. The DNA reads TGTGCCAGCAGACTAGCGGGCACGAACACCGGGGAGCTGTTTTTT. This gives the protein CASRLAGTNTGELFF.